The 9 T cell receptor beta chains presented below share a single source sample, sequenced in a study of human T cells and chemical hapten exposure. Time point of the sample: pre-sensitization, week 0. Treatment in this sample: therapeutic diphenylcyclopropenone sensitization with weekly scalp DPC. TCRdb ran MiXCR on the RACE reads and lists one entry per CDR3 protein. The data show more than 250,000 distinct CDR3 sequences, almost 8% seen once. Material: whole blood, obtained in connection with sensitization to the hapten diphenylcyclopropenone (DPC). Receptor source: a man aged 18 to 30 with alopecia areata. Some clones in this sample may be carry-over from other donors' samples.

This clonotype occurred many times. The rearrangement links TRBV4-3 to TRBJ1-6, with D hard to call. Trimming stripped 4 bases from V and 6 bases from J, with 16 bases between. The CDR3 sequence is 16 residues long. Germline V gene sequence: CDR1 LGHNA, CDR2 YSLEER. In DNA, the CDR3 is TGCGCCAGCAGCCCCACATGGGAAACGTTTAATTCACCCCTCCACTTT. Its translation: CASSPTWETFNSPLHF.

This clonotype was detected many times. V and J are TRBV6-2 or TRBV6-3 and TRBJ1-1, with D maybe TRBD1 (6 bases). Germline lookup yields CDR1 MNHEY and CDR2 SVGEGT. V was trimmed by 6 bases and J by 1 base, leaving 9 bases between them. This CDR3 has 13 residues. DNA for the CDR3: TGTGCCAGCAGGGGGGGCCGGAACACTGAAGCTTTCTTT. Its protein product is CASRGGRNTEAFF.

The chain couples TRBV7-3 to TRBJ2-2; D uncertain. The germline V gene has CDR1 SGHTA and CDR2 FQGTGA. The V and J ends lost 5 bases and 5 bases respectively, with 9 bases between them. This CDR3 comprises 13 residues. As DNA, the CDR3 is TGTGCCAGCAGCGCGGATGGAACCGGGGAGCTGTTTTTT. It yields the protein CASSADGTGELFF.

This clonotype was observed a handful of times. The CDR3 sequence is CASVKGQGNQPQHF. The CDR3 bases are TGTGCCAGCGTAAAAGGACAGGGGAATCAGCCCCAGCATTTT. This rearrangement joins TRBV12-3 or TRBV12-4 to TRBJ1-5, with 9 bases matching TRBD1. The trim removed 8 bases at V and 4 bases at J, leaving 6 bases unmatched. This CDR3 contains 14 residues.

This chain links TRBV7-2 with TRBJ2-1, with D unresolved. Germline V lookup: CDR1 SGHTA, CDR2 FQGNSA. The V end lost 3 bases, the J end lost 3 bases, and 15 bases lay between the germline ends. This CDR3 spans 16 amino acids. The CDR3 DNA follows: TGTGCCAGCAGCTTGTCCAGCAACATTAACTACAATGAGCAGTTCTTC. Residues: CASSLSSNINYNEQFF.

The chain employs TRBV28 and TRBJ2-5; D is possibly TRBD1 or TRBD2 (5 bases each). The CDR3 has 15 amino acids. The germline V gene has CDR1 MDHEN and CDR2 SYDVKM. The V end was cut by 5 bases, the J end by 2 bases, with 15 bases between. The CDR3 nucleotides read TGTGCCAGCAGTCCCCCGGGGCCAGGACAAGAGACCCAGTACTTC. Protein product: CASSPPGPGQETQYF. Complete variable domain (other parts from reference TRBV28 and TRBJ2-5): DVKVTQSSRYLVKRTGEKVFLECVQDMDHENMFWYRQDPGLGLRLIYFSYDVKMKEKGDIPEGYSVSREKKERFSLILESASTNQTSMYLCASSPPGPGQETQYFGPGTRLLVL.

This chain connects TRBV7-8 to TRBJ2-1; D is unclear. Germline-derived CDR1 and CDR2 are SGHVS and FQNEAQ. Deletions cut 4 bases from V and 8 bases from J, with 6 bases between. This CDR3 region has 11 residues. CDR3 nucleotides: TGTGCCAGCAGCTGGCCGGATGAGCAGTTCTTC. It yields the protein CASSWPDEQFF.

In its sample, this clonotype was seen a few times. As DNA, the CDR3 is TGCGCCAGCAGCCAATCGACAGGGGTAAATGAAAAACTGTTTTTT. This sequence encodes CASSQSTGVNEKLFF. This chain links TRBV4-3 with TRBJ1-4, with 8 bases aligning to TRBD1. V was pared by 2 bases and J by 5 bases, with 4 bases of the junction left unmatched. The length of the CDR3 is 15 residues. Germline lookup yields CDR1 LGHNA and CDR2 YSLEER.

The chain joins TRBV10-3 to TRBJ2-7; TRBD1 agrees at 10 bases. The trim removed 6 bases at V and 4 bases at J, leaving 6 bases unmatched. Germline assignment: CDR1 ENHRY and CDR2 SYGVKD. The CDR3 sequence is 14 residues long. The CDR3 reads CAISEPGQGYEQYF. CDR3 sequence (DNA): TGTGCCATCAGCGAACCGGGACAGGGGTACGAGCAGTACTTC.